The 6 T cell receptor beta chains reported below all come from one sample, sequenced in a study of beta chain features in type 1 diabetes (dated by TCRdb to about 2018). Libraries were constructed by the immunoSEQ multiplex PCR assay. The entire amount of isolated RNA was reverse transcribed using the High Capacity cDNA Reverse Transcription Kit, so the sequenced TCRB transcripts were expressed ones. As stored in TCRdb, this immuneACCESS dataset retains in-frame rearrangements with V and J assigned. A fraction of the clones does not appear; measured against another copy, unresolved V genes explain less than half of the discrepancy, and the remainder lacks a known reason. Here the sample has roughly 250,000 clones; under 70% occur a single time. Of the sample, around 0.057% is held by the ten largest clones. The sequenced sample was naive CD4+ T cells from blood. The cell subset or site tag for this specimen amounts to: true naive CD4+ T cells. These TCRs come from a man aged 25 to 40 in good health.

This clone was seen only once. The V gene is TRBV4-1, the J gene TRBJ1-1; no firm D call. Germline-derived CDR1 and CDR2 are MGHRA and YSYEKL. This CDR3 comprises 12 residues. Trimming pared 3 bases from V and 2 bases from J, leaving 4 bases between. CDR3 region: CASSHLNTEAFF. The CDR3 coding sequence is TGCGCCAGCAGCCATTTAAACACTGAAGCTTTCTTT.

The J gene is TRBJ2-1, the V gene TRBV5-6; D perhaps matches TRBD1 (6 bases). The CDR3 loop spans 13 amino acids. V gave up 0 bases and J gave up 7 bases, with 8 bases separating them. The germline V gene encodes CDR1 SGHDT and CDR2 YYEEEE. The CDR3 nucleotides read TGTGCCAGCAGCTTGGTGGGGGCGAATGAGCAGTTCTTC. The encoded protein is CASSLVGANEQFF.

This sequence joins TRBV4-3 and TRBJ2-1, with TRBD2 as a possible D gene (6 bases). V was clipped by 0 bases and J by 5 bases, with 17 bases between them. The CDR3 consists of 17 residues. Germline loops: CDR1 LGHNA, CDR2 YSLEER. Written as DNA, the CDR3 is TGCGCCAGCAGCCAAGATGGTGGCGGGATCGGGGACAATGAGCAGTTCTTC. It is translated as CASSQDGGGIGDNEQFF.

The chain couples TRBV7-2 to TRBJ1-1; TRBD1 agrees at 11 bases. The CDR3 is 15 residues long. After removal of 5 bases from V and 5 bases from J, the junction contained 7 bases not matched to a gene. Germline CDR1 reads SGHTA; CDR2 reads FQGNSA. The CDR3 protein is CASSPTGTGGTEAFF. The CDR3 DNA reads TGTGCCAGCAGCCCTACCGGGACAGGGGGGACTGAAGCTTTCTTT. The variable domain in full, with the rest retrieved from reference TRBV7-2 and TRBJ1-1, is GAGVSQSPSNKVTEKGKDVELRCDPISGHTALYWYRQSLGQGLEFLIYFQGNSAPDKSGLPSDRFSAERTGGSVSTLTIQRTQQEDSAVYLCASSPTGTGGTEAFFGQGTRLTVV.

This clone was seen only a few times. The chain combines TRBV20-1 with TRBJ2-1; D remains unclear. V was shortened by 2 bases and J by 7 bases, with 6 bases between the two germline ends. The CDR3 sequence is 11 residues long. Per the germline V gene, CDR1 is DFQATT and CDR2 is SNEGSKA (reference sequence). DNA of the CDR3: TGCAGTGCTAGAAACAGAAATGAGCAGTTCTTC. It encodes CSARNRNEQFF.

Only a few counts were recorded for this clone. V usage is TRBV29-1 and J usage is TRBJ2-3; tentatively, D is TRBD2 (6 bases). Germline lookup yields CDR1 SQVTM and CDR2 ANQGSEA. CDR3 size: 13 residues. Trimming took 2 bases from V and 4 from J, leaving 10 bases between them. The CDR3: CSVERELADTQYF. The CDR3 region has the DNA TGCAGCGTTGAACGGGAGTTGGCAGATACGCAGTATTTT.